The 17 T cell receptor beta chains below were found in one sample sequenced in a study of metastatic and nonmetastatic thyroid tumors. Each patient went into thyroid surgery without having received any treatment. TCRdb re-called the PCR reads through MiXCR. Here the sample spans about 90,000 clones, 8.6% being singletons. Sequencing was performed on blood. These receptors originate from a female donor with papillary thyroid cancer or a benign thyroid nodule (not recorded which). Some clones in this sample may be carry-over from other donors' samples.

This clone came up many times. The V gene is TRBV4-1, the J gene TRBJ2-1; TRBD2 matches at 11 bases. CDR3 length: 17 residues. CDR1 is MGHRA, CDR2 YSYEKL, per germline. The V and J ends lost 5 bases and 5 bases, in that order; junction bases with no gene match: 11. The CDR3 sequence: CASSEASGTSGNNEQFF. CDR3 coding DNA: TGCGCCAGCAGCGAAGCGTCCGGGACTAGCGGTAACAATGAGCAGTTCTTC.

Comment on this clone: Just one base apart from a much larger clone, this may be a read error. The chain is built from TRBV9 and TRBJ2-1; 10 bases match TRBD2. Germline trimming cut 4 bases from V and 8 bases from J; bases unmatched to any gene: 12. From germline, CDR1 is SGDLS and CDR2 YYNGEE. This CDR3 is built from 16 residues. The CDR3 sequence: CASSPIAGGPRDEQFF. In DNA, the CDR3 is TGTGCCAGCAGCCCGATAGCGGGGGGCCCCAGGGATGAGCAGTTCTTC.

This clone was picked up a small number of times. This chain links TRBV28 with TRBJ2-3; D not certain. The germline V gene has CDR1 MDHEN and CDR2 SYDVKM. The CDR3 contains 11 residues. Deletions cut 5 bases from V and 4 bases from J, with 4 bases between. The CDR3 DNA reads TGTGCCAGCAGTGTATCAGATACGCAGTATTTT. Its translation is CASSVSDTQYF.

This clone was counted between two and nine times. The J gene is TRBJ2-5, the V gene TRBV13, with D possibly being TRBD2 (5 bases). The germline V gene encodes CDR1 PRHDT and CDR2 FYEKMQ (reference sequence). The CDR3 runs to 14 residues. The germline V and J ends were trimmed by 7 bases and 3 bases, with 15 bases remaining between them. The CDR3, as DNA: TGTGCCAGCATCGCCCGGGGTACGAAAGAGACCCAGTACTTC. The encoded protein is CASIARGTKETQYF.

There are many counts of this clone. J is TRBJ2-7 and V is TRBV7-8; maybe TRBD1 (6 bases). CDR1 and CDR2 (germline): SGHVS, FQNEAQ. V lost 1 base, J lost 2 bases, and 9 bases lay in between. This CDR3 contains 14 residues. The CDR3 DNA reads TGTGCCAGCAGCTTAGAAGGGACACCCTACGAGCAGTACTTC. Amino acid sequence: CASSLEGTPYEQYF.

This clone occurred many times. V is TRBV5-1 and J is TRBJ2-2; D uncertain. The V end lost 3 bases, the J end lost 1 base, and 7 bases lay between the germline ends. CDR1 and CDR2 from the germline V gene are SGHRS and YFSETQ. This CDR3 contains 14 residues. This chain's CDR3 is CASSSYRNTGELFF. CDR3 DNA: TGCGCCAGCAGCTCCTACAGGAACACCGGGGAGCTGTTTTTT.

About this clone itself: A much larger clone lies one base from this, so it may be a read error. The V and J genes are TRBV4-1 and TRBJ2-7; 12 nucleotides align to TRBD2. The CDR3 is 17 residues long. The V gene's germline CDR1 is MGHRA and CDR2 YSYEKL. The CDR3 region has the DNA TGCTCCAGCAGCCCGGCCACCGGGACTAGCGGGCACCACGAGCAGTACTTC. Protein product: CSSSPATGTSGHHEQYF.

This clone has ten or more counts. The rearrangement uses TRBV6-1 and TRBJ1-2; D remains ambiguous. Germline CDR1 reads MNHNS; CDR2 reads SASEGT. The CDR3 sequence is 15 residues long. V lost 6 bases and J lost 1, with 15 bases in between. The CDR3: CASSLMPGINYGYTF. CDR3 bases: TGTGCCAGCAGCCTGATGCCGGGGATTAACTATGGCTACACCTTC.

V gene TRBV20-1 combines with J gene TRBJ1-3; D uncertain. Germline assignment: CDR1 DFQATT and CDR2 SNEGSKA (reference sequence). Trimming removed 2 bases from V and 0 bases from J, with 8 bases in between. This CDR3 is 14 amino acids long. This CDR3 is CSARLESSGNTIYF. CDR3 coding DNA: TGCAGTGCTAGACTGGAATCCTCTGGAAACACCATATATTTT.

This clone was counted at least ten times. The rearrangement links TRBV7-9 to TRBJ2-3; either TRBD1 or TRBD2 may supply D (6 bases each). V lost 4 bases to trimming and J lost 6 bases, with 14 bases between them. CDR1 is SEHNR, CDR2 FQNEAQ, per germline (reference sequence). CDR3 size: 14 residues. The CDR3 reads CASSSRGGSDTQYF. The CDR3, as DNA: TGTGCCAGCAGCTCAAGAGGGGGGTCGGATACGCAGTATTTT. The complete variable domain, with remaining parts taken from reference TRBV7-9 and TRBJ2-3, reads DTGVSQNPRHKITKRGQNVTFRCDPISEHNRLYWYRQTLGQGPEFLTYFQNEAQLEKSRLLSDRFSAERPKGSFSTLEIQRTEQGDSAMYLCASSSRGGSDTQYFGPGTRLTVL.

This clone was detected many times. The chain is built from TRBV3-1 and TRBJ1-2, with 8 bases lining up with TRBD1. Germline-derived CDR1 and CDR2 are LGHDT and YNNKEL (reference sequence). The CDR3 consists of 15 residues. J was trimmed by 5 bases and V by 0 bases; bases with no gene match: 5. The CDR3 nucleotides read TGTGCCAGCAGCCAAGACGACAGGGGTTGGTATGGCTACACCTTC. This codes for CASSQDDRGWYGYTF.

For this clone: Mismatch with germline at one junction end may stem from a read error. This rearrangement joins TRBV6-1 to TRBJ1-4, with TRBD1 as a possible D gene (5 bases). The CDR3 extends over 15 amino acids. The germline CDR1 and CDR2 sequences are MNHNS and SASEGT. The CDR3 coding sequence is TGTGCCAGCAGCGAAGATAGGGGTTGGGGTGAAGAACTGTTTTTT. Protein: CASSEDRGWGEELFF.

This clone came up many times. The V and J genes are TRBV2 and TRBJ1-2; possible D gene TRBD1, 5 bases. The CDR3 has 14 residues. The V end lost 6 bases, the J end lost 5 bases, and 16 bases lay between the germline ends. Germline assignment: CDR1 SNHLY and CDR2 FYNNEI. CDR3 bases: TGTGCCAGCAGAGGTAACCGACAGCTATATGGCTACACCTTC. Residues: CASRGNRQLYGYTF. The full variable domain, completed using reference TRBV2 and TRBJ1-2, is EPEVTQTPSHQVTQMGQEVILRCVPISNHLYFYWYRQILGQKVEFLVSFYNNEISEKSEIFDDQFSVERPDGSNFTLKIRSTKLEDSAMYFCASRGNRQLYGYTFGSGTRLTVV.

The chain joins TRBV9 to TRBJ1-3; D may be TRBD1 (5 bases). The V end lost 0 bases, the J end lost 0 bases, and 10 bases lay between the germline ends. The CDR3 has 16 residues. Germline V gene data show CDR1 as SGDLS and CDR2 as YYNGEE. The CDR3 nucleotides are TGTGCCAGCAGCGTAGGTCCCGGGGGCTCTGGAAACACCATATATTTT. Its protein product is CASSVGPGGSGNTIYF.

This clone has ten or more counts. CDR3 amino acids: CASSEYRGATDTQYF. In nucleotides, the CDR3 is TGTGCCAGCAGTGAATATAGGGGGGCCACAGATACGCAGTATTTT. The chain joins TRBV25-1 to TRBJ2-3; D may correspond to TRBD1 or TRBD2 (6 bases each). The germline gives CDR1 MGHDK, CDR2 SYGVNS. This CDR3 is built from 15 residues. V was cut by 0 bases and J by 2 bases, with 9 bases left in between.

The sample holds many counts of this clone. The V gene is TRBV13, the J gene TRBJ2-7; D may match TRBD1 or TRBD2 (5 bases each). With 3 bases removed from V and 0 bases from J, the gap between germline ends came to 9 bases. The length of the CDR3 is 14 residues. Germline CDR1 PRHDT, CDR2 FYEKMQ (reference sequence). CDR3 sequence: CASSLRDVSYEQYF. CDR3 coding DNA: TGTGCCAGCAGCTTGAGGGACGTCTCCTACGAGCAGTACTTC.

This clone was recorded many times. The chain carries TRBV7-9 and TRBJ2-7; TRBD1 matches 8 bases. Trimming removed 3 bases from V and 3 bases from J; junction bases left unmatched: 4. Germline V lookup: CDR1 SEHNR, CDR2 FQNEAQ (reference sequence). The CDR3 runs 14 residues. The CDR3: CASSFDRGFYEQYF. CDR3 nucleotide sequence: TGTGCCAGCAGCTTTGACAGGGGCTTCTACGAGCAGTACTTC.